The 20 T cell receptor beta chains listed next were all sequenced from one sample in a study of spatial heterogeneity in lung cancer. Time point in this sample: sample taken at primary tumor resection. Extraction of whole RNA from tumor, nontumor lung or frozen PBMC preceded unsorted sequencing. TCRdb reprocessed the 5' RACE reads with MiXCR, giving one entry per CDR3 protein. The sample consists of 1,500 to 2,000 distinct CDR3 sequences, about 7.6% of them appearing once. The sample in question was normal lung tissue next to the tumor, obtained at surgery. These receptors were collected from a male donor with early-stage non-small cell lung cancer.

This clonotype is large within its sample. The chain recombines TRBV27 with TRBJ2-7; no clear D. This CDR3 is 14 amino acids long. In germline, CDR1 is MNHEY, CDR2 SMNVEV (reference sequence). V was pared by 0 bases and J by 3 bases, with 9 bases between. DNA for the CDR3: TGTGCCAGCAGTTTATCCCGGACCGGCTACGAGCAGTACTTC. Its protein is CASSLSRTGYEQYF.

This clonotype ranks as medium-sized. V gene TRBV19 combines with J gene TRBJ2-3, with no clear D. V gave up 3 bases and J gave up 5 bases, with 6 bases separating them. CDR3 size: 12 residues. CDR1 is LNHDA, CDR2 SQIVND, per germline (reference sequence). DNA of the CDR3: TGTGCCAGTAGTATTCAAGGAGATACGCAGTATTTT. Translated, it gives CASSIQGDTQYF.

This clonotype is medium-sized within its sample. V is TRBV12-3 or TRBV12-4 and J is TRBJ2-7, with D hard to call. The CDR3 totals 13 residues. The V and J ends lost 5 bases and 5 bases respectively, with 13 bases between them. The CDR3 DNA is TGTGCCAGCAGTCTGGTCCGGAGCGACGAGCAGTACTTC. Its translation is CASSLVRSDEQYF.

Sample share makes this clonotype medium-sized. J is TRBJ2-2 and V is TRBV6-2 or TRBV6-3; no clear D. The germline CDR1 and CDR2 sequences are MNHEY and SVGEGT. V was pared by 5 bases and J by 7 bases, with 8 bases between. The CDR3 sequence is 12 residues long. The CDR3: CASSQIGGELFF. In DNA form, the CDR3 reads TGTGCCAGCAGTCAGATAGGCGGGGAGCTGTTTTTT.

By share, this clonotype ranks as hyperexpanded. V gene TRBV4-3 combines with J gene TRBJ2-1; no clear D gene. Germline V gives CDR1 LGHNA, CDR2 YSLEER. This CDR3 region has 16 residues. Trimming left V 0 bases short and J 4 bases short, with 13 bases between. The CDR3: CASSQDGLVRYNEQFF. In DNA, the CDR3 is TGCGCCAGCAGCCAAGACGGGCTAGTTCGATACAATGAGCAGTTCTTC.

This clonotype was counted many times. The chain couples TRBV7-6 to TRBJ1-1, with 9 bases identical to TRBD1. This CDR3 region has 15 residues. Germline values: CDR1 SGHVS, CDR2 FNYEAQ. V dropped 5 bases and J dropped 5; count of bases not matched to a gene: 9. For the CDR3, the DNA is TGTGCCAGCAGCCCGCGGACAGGGGCTCAGACTGAAGCTTTCTTT. Its protein product is CASSPRTGAQTEAFF.

Ten or more counts support this clonotype. The chain joins TRBV28 to TRBJ1-5; D is possibly TRBD1 (5 bases). Germline CDR1 MDHEN, CDR2 SYDVKM. The length of the CDR3 is 18 residues. Trimming shortened V by 1 base and J by 5 bases, and 21 bases separated the two germline ends. This chain's CDR3 is CASSLSWGTKGIYQPQHF. In nucleotides, the CDR3 is TGTGCCAGCAGTTTATCCTGGGGCACGAAGGGAATTTATCAGCCCCAGCATTTT.

This clonotype rates as medium-sized. V is TRBV18 and J is TRBJ2-1; 9 nucleotides line up with TRBD2. Looked up from germline, CDR1 is KGHSH and CDR2 is LQKENI. V gave up 2 bases and J gave up 4 bases; unmatched junction bases: 12. CDR3 length: 18 amino acids. CDR3 protein: CASSPGWFPSGTYNEQFF. CDR3 nucleotide sequence: TGTGCCAGCTCACCAGGCTGGTTTCCTAGCGGGACTTACAATGAGCAGTTCTTC.

This clonotype is medium-sized (0.01 to 0.1%) within its sample. V is TRBV20-1 and J is TRBJ2-1; D unresolved. The CDR3 runs 14 residues. Per the germline V gene, CDR1 is DFQATT and CDR2 is SNEGSKA (reference sequence). Trimming removed 3 bases from V and 0 bases from J, with 9 bases in between. Here the CDR3 DNA reads TGCAGTGCTAGGTGGTGGCGCTCCTACAATGAGCAGTTCTTC. Its protein product is CSARWWRSYNEQFF.

By share, this clonotype counts as medium-sized. The chain combines TRBV6-5 with TRBJ1-2; D ambiguous. CDR1 and CDR2 from the germline V gene are MNHEY and SVGAGI. The CDR3 has 14 residues. Trimming took 2 bases from V and 5 from J, leaving 12 bases between them. Written as DNA, the CDR3 is TGTGCCAGCAGTTACGAGAGAGGATTTTATGGCTACACCTTC. Residues: CASSYERGFYGYTF.

This clonotype counts as large. The chain uses TRBV20-1 and TRBJ1-1, with a tentative D call TRBD1 (5 bases). V lost 6 bases, J lost 3 bases, and 11 bases lay in between. The germline CDR1 and CDR2 sequences are DFQATT and SNEGSKA (reference sequence). The CDR3 is 12 residues long. In DNA, the CDR3 is TGCAGTGCCCGAAGCAGGGACACTGAAGCTTTCTTT. Protein: CSARSRDTEAFF.

By share, this clonotype ranks as medium-sized. The chain links TRBV6-5 to TRBJ1-5; possibly TRBD1 for D (6 bases). The CDR3 covers 14 residues. Germline loops: CDR1 MNHEY, CDR2 SVGAGI. The V end lost 6 bases, the J end lost 4 bases, and 13 bases lay between the germline ends. The CDR3 sequence: CASRIRTGNQPQHF. The CDR3, as DNA: TGTGCCAGCAGAATTCGAACAGGGAATCAGCCCCAGCATTTT.

Judged by abundance, this clonotype is large. The chain recombines TRBV7-2 with TRBJ1-1, with D hard to call. The germline CDR1 and CDR2 sequences are SGHTA and FQGNSA. Deletions cut 3 bases from V and 5 bases from J, with 13 bases between. The CDR3 has 14 residues. CDR3 in DNA: TGTGCCAGCAGCTTTAAGGGAGCCGGAACTGAAGCTTTCTTT. It codes for CASSFKGAGTEAFF.

Judged by abundance, this clonotype is medium-sized (0.01 to 0.1%). The rearrangement links TRBV3-2 to TRBJ2-7; the DNA was not compared with TRBD2, the D call given in the table. TRBV3-2 is an annotated pseudogene. CDR3 size: 17 residues. CDR3 protein: CASSHPMTGEGPDEQYF. In nucleotides, the CDR3 is TGTGCCAGCAGCCACCCCATGACAGGGGAAGGCCCTGACGAGCAGTACTTC.

Relative to its sample, this clonotype is medium-sized. This chain connects TRBV24-1 to TRBJ2-1; D may be TRBD2 (6 bases). Germline values: CDR1 KGHDR, CDR2 SFDVKD. V lost 3 bases and J lost 9, with 17 bases in between. This CDR3 region has 15 residues. As DNA, the CDR3 is TGTGCCACCAGTGATCCCAACCTACTAGCAGTTGAGCAGTTCTTC. It codes for CATSDPNLLAVEQFF.

This clonotype has more than one count but fewer than ten. The V gene is TRBV10-3, the J gene TRBJ1-2, with 8 bases identical to TRBD1. The CDR3 has 14 residues. The V and J ends lost 5 bases and 3 bases, in that order; junction bases with no gene match: 5. Looked up from germline, CDR1 is ENHRY and CDR2 is SYGVKD. The CDR3 loop is CAISSDRADYGYTF. The DNA for the CDR3 is TGTGCCATCAGTTCGGACAGGGCGGACTATGGCTACACCTTC.

J is TRBJ2-7 and V is TRBV3-1; no reliable D call. CDR1 is LGHDT and CDR2 is YNNKEL in the germline V gene (reference sequence). V was shortened by 4 bases and J by 4 bases, with 17 bases between the two germline ends. The CDR3 is made up of 15 amino acids. CDR3 in DNA: TGTGCCAGCAGCCCGCCCGAAGCTAACTCGTACGAGCAGTACTTC. Translated: CASSPPEANSYEQYF.

By proportion, this clonotype is medium-sized (0.01 to 0.1%). The chain uses TRBV7-6 and TRBJ2-7; D is perhaps TRBD2 (5 bases). V was shortened by 5 bases and J by 5 bases, with 16 bases between the two germline ends. The CDR3 sequence is 14 residues long. Germline-derived CDR1 and CDR2 are SGHVS and FNYEAQ. The CDR3, as DNA: TGTGCCAGCAGCCCCCTTGGAGGTTACGACGAGCAGTACTTC. It codes for CASSPLGGYDEQYF.

By frequency in the sample, this clonotype is large (0.1 to 1%). This CDR3 reads CSARDPRVSGEQYF. CDR3 nucleotide sequence: TGCAGTGCTAGAGATCCAAGAGTTAGCGGGGAGCAGTACTTC. The V gene is TRBV20-1, the J gene TRBJ2-7, with 7 bases fitting TRBD2. The CDR3 contains 14 residues. CDR1 is DFQATT, CDR2 SNEGSKA, per germline (reference sequence). Trimming took 0 bases from V and 7 from J; bases not matched to a gene: 9.

In this sample, this clonotype is medium-sized. The rearrangement uses TRBV6-1 and TRBJ1-2; weak D call: TRBD1 (5 bases). Looked up from germline, CDR1 is MNHNS and CDR2 is SASEGT. The CDR3 spans 14 residues. Trimming pared 4 bases from V and 4 bases from J, leaving 13 bases between. The CDR3 coding sequence is TGTGCCAGCAGTGCTCCGACAGCCGGCTATGGCTACACCTTC. Translation: CASSAPTAGYGYTF.